This T cell receptor (beta chain) was captured by sequencing in a study of OX40 agonist ivuxolimab in advanced cancers. The trim removed 4 bases at V and 5 bases at J, leaving 17 bases unmatched. Germline V gene lookup returns CDR1 MGHRA and CDR2 YSYEKL. This CDR3 is 17 amino acids long. Method: immunoSEQ multiplex PCR; TCRdb's copy keeps in-frame clones and lacks some. The data show about 92,000 clones, roughly 90% seen once. The chain recombines TRBV4-1 with TRBJ2-7; 7 positions match TRBD2. The clonotype originates from an adult with an advanced solid tumor such as melanoma, head and neck, liver or kidney cancer. The material sequenced was CD4+ or CD8+ T cells sorted from blood, taken in a trial of the OX40 agonist ivuxolimab. This CDR3 reads CASSLGTGTKIAHEQYF. CDR3 nucleotides: TGCGCCAGCAGCCTGGGGACCGGGACTAAAATAGCCCACGAGCAGTACTTC.